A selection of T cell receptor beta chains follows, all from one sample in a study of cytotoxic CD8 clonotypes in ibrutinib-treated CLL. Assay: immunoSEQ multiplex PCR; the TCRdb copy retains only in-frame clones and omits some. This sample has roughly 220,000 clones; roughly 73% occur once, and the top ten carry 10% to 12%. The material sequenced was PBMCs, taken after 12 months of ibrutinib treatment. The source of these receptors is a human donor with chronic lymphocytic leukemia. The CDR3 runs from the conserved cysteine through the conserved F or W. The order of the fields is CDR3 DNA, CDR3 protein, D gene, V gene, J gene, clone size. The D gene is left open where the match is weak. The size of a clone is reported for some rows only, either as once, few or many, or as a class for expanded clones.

CDR3nt: TGTGCCAGCAGCTTGAGTGTAACCGGGGAGCTGTTTTTT; CDR3aa: CASSLSVTGELFF; d_gene: NA; v_gene: TRBV13; j_gene: TRBJ2-2; abundance: NA
CDR3nt: TGTGCCAGCAGTGACATTAACTACAATGAGCAGTTCTTC; CDR3aa: CASSDINYNEQFF; d_gene: NA; v_gene: TRBV6-4; j_gene: TRBJ2-1; abundance: NA
CDR3nt: TGTGCCAGCAGCCTAGGGACTGCTACAATTCCGTACTTC; CDR3aa: CASSLGTATIPYF; d_gene: NA; v_gene: TRBV7-6; j_gene: TRBJ2-7; abundance: NA
CDR3nt: TGTGCCAGCAGCTCCGGACTAGCGGGGGGCCAAGAGACCCAGTACTTC; CDR3aa: CASSSGLAGGQETQYF; d_gene: TRBD2; v_gene: TRBV5-4; j_gene: TRBJ2-5; abundance: NA
CDR3nt: TGTGCCAGCAGGAGGTCTGGGGCCAACGTCCTGACTTTC; CDR3aa: CASRRSGANVLTF; d_gene: NA; v_gene: TRBV6-5; j_gene: TRBJ2-6; abundance: once
CDR3nt: TGTGCCAGTAGTATTGAGGGGGGCGCCTATAATTCACCCCTCCACTTT; CDR3aa: CASSIEGGAYNSPLHF; d_gene: NA; v_gene: TRBV19; j_gene: TRBJ1-6; abundance: NA
CDR3nt: TGTGCCAGCAGTGGGGGGAGGGGTACCTTGAACACTGAAGCTTTCTTT; CDR3aa: CASSGGRGTLNTEAFF; d_gene: NA; v_gene: TRBV6-1; j_gene: TRBJ1-1; abundance: NA
CDR3nt: TGTGCCAGCAGTCCCGGGGAGACCCAGTACTTC; CDR3aa: CASSPGETQYF; d_gene: NA; v_gene: TRBV6-5; j_gene: TRBJ2-5; abundance: NA
CDR3nt: TGTGCCTGGAGTTGGGAGGGAGGGGTGGCCGAGCAGTACTTC; CDR3aa: CAWSWEGGVAEQYF; d_gene: TRBD2; v_gene: TRBV30; j_gene: TRBJ2-7; abundance: NA
CDR3nt: TGTGCCTGGAGTGCCTCGGGATACGAGCAGTACTTC; CDR3aa: CAWSASGYEQYF; d_gene: NA; v_gene: TRBV30; j_gene: TRBJ2-7; abundance: NA
CDR3nt: TGCGCCAGCAGCCGAGGGGGAGACCAAGAGACCCAGTACTTC; CDR3aa: CASSRGGDQETQYF; d_gene: NA; v_gene: TRBV4-1; j_gene: TRBJ2-5; abundance: NA
CDR3nt: TGCAGCGTCGAGAGACTAGCGGGACCTGCCGATGAGCAGTTCTTC; CDR3aa: CSVERLAGPADEQFF; d_gene: TRBD2; v_gene: TRBV29-1; j_gene: TRBJ2-1; abundance: NA
CDR3nt: TGTGCCAGCAGTTTAACGGGCATCGCTAATGAAAAACTGTTTTTT; CDR3aa: CASSLTGIANEKLFF; d_gene: NA; v_gene: TRBV6-5; j_gene: TRBJ1-4; abundance: NA
CDR3nt: TGTGCCAGCAGTAGTGGACAGGGGACCCAGCCCCAGCATTTT; CDR3aa: CASSSGQGTQPQHF; d_gene: TRBD1; v_gene: TRBV28; j_gene: TRBJ1-5; abundance: NA
CDR3nt: TGCGCCAGCAGCTTCGGCCAGGAGAATCAGCCCCAGCATTTT; CDR3aa: CASSFGQENQPQHF; d_gene: NA; v_gene: TRBV5-1; j_gene: TRBJ1-5; abundance: few
CDR3nt: TGTGCCAGCAGCACGGGACAGGTATACGAGAACACTGAAGCTTTCTTT; CDR3aa: CASSTGQVYENTEAFF; d_gene: TRBD1; v_gene: TRBV7-9; j_gene: TRBJ1-1; abundance: NA
CDR3nt: TGTGCCAGCAGCTTGGGACCACAAGAGACCCAGTACTTC; CDR3aa: CASSLGPQETQYF; d_gene: NA; v_gene: TRBV5-4; j_gene: TRBJ2-5; abundance: NA
CDR3nt: TGTGCCAGCAGCTTAGGCCTGACTAGTAGCGTTGAGACCCAGTACTTC; CDR3aa: CASSLGLTSSVETQYF; d_gene: NA; v_gene: TRBV7-8; j_gene: TRBJ2-5; abundance: NA
CDR3nt: TGCGCCAGCAGCCCCTTAGAGCGGGGGTACACAGATACGCAGTATTTT; CDR3aa: CASSPLERGYTDTQYF; d_gene: TRBD2; v_gene: TRBV5-1; j_gene: TRBJ2-3; abundance: NA
CDR3nt: TGTGCCAGCAGTTTTGTGGGAGCCTTCAGGAATGAGCAGTTCTTC; CDR3aa: CASSFVGAFRNEQFF; d_gene: NA; v_gene: TRBV6-5; j_gene: TRBJ2-1; abundance: NA
CDR3nt: TGCGCCAGCAGCTTGGCGACTAGCGGGAGCACAGATACGCAGTATTTT; CDR3aa: CASSLATSGSTDTQYF; d_gene: TRBD2; v_gene: TRBV5-1; j_gene: TRBJ2-3; abundance: NA
CDR3nt: TGTGCCAGCGGCCGGACAGGGGAAAATTCACCCCTCCACTTT; CDR3aa: CASGRTGENSPLHF; d_gene: TRBD1; v_gene: TRBV27; j_gene: TRBJ1-6; abundance: medium-sized
CDR3nt: TGTGCCAGCAGGGGGGCCCGGACAGGAAGCTCCTACGAGCAGTACTTC; CDR3aa: CASRGARTGSSYEQYF; d_gene: TRBD1; v_gene: TRBV2; j_gene: TRBJ2-7; abundance: NA
CDR3nt: TGTGCCAGCAGCCCCCTAGGGAACTCCTACAATGAGCAGTTCTTC; CDR3aa: CASSPLGNSYNEQFF; d_gene: NA; v_gene: TRBV9; j_gene: TRBJ2-1; abundance: once
CDR3nt: TGTGCCAGCAGCTTACAGGGCGCGGGGACTGAAAAACTGTTTTTT; CDR3aa: CASSLQGAGTEKLFF; d_gene: NA; v_gene: TRBV7-9; j_gene: TRBJ1-4; abundance: NA